Presented here are 6 T cell receptor beta chains from one specimen sequenced in a study of CD8+ T cells in alopecia areata. Reverse transcription of extracted RNA yielded cDNA, which provided the sequencing template. Produced via immunoSEQ multiplex PCR; TCRdb's table is partial and in-frame only. Of about 200,000 clones detected, just over 55% appear once; the ten largest clones hold under 5%. The sequencing sample was made of CD8+ T cells sorted from blood. These receptors were taken from a human donor in good health.

This sequence joins TRBV29-1 and TRBJ2-7, with 7 positions matching TRBD1. CDR1 and CDR2 (germline): SQVTM, ANQGSEA. The CDR3 is made up of 13 amino acids. V lost 6 bases and J lost 3; bases outside the gene matches: 8. The DNA for the CDR3 is TGCAGCGTCCGGACAGGTATTAGCTACGAGCAGTACTTC. Protein sequence: CSVRTGISYEQYF.

This clone was counted between two and nine times. V usage is TRBV23-1 and J usage is TRBJ1-2; possible D gene TRBD1, 6 bases. TRBV23-1 is sorted into the ORF group, with uncertain function. The CDR3 is made up of 15 amino acids. With 1 base removed from V and 1 base from J, the gap between germline ends came to 10 bases. CDR3 sequence: CASSQLEGGNYGYTF. CDR3 sequence (DNA): TGCGCCAGCAGTCAATTAGAGGGGGGTAACTATGGCTACACCTTC.

In this sample, this clone turned up a few times. The J gene is TRBJ2-1, the V gene TRBV13; D call uncertain. V lost 2 bases to trimming and J lost 6 bases, with 8 bases between them. The germline V gene encodes CDR1 PRHDT and CDR2 FYEKMQ (reference sequence). The CDR3 consists of 13 residues. The CDR3 nucleotides are TGTGCCAGCAGCTTAAATCCGAGCAATGAGCAGTTCTTC. The encoded protein is CASSLNPSNEQFF.

The count of this clone is one. The rearrangement joins TRBV2 to TRBJ1-2; a weak D match, TRBD1 (5 bases). Looked up from germline, CDR1 is SNHLY and CDR2 is FYNNEI. The V end was cut by 7 bases, the J end by 8 bases, with 11 bases between. The CDR3 sequence is 11 residues long. The CDR3 spells CASNWDEGYTF. In DNA, the CDR3 is TGTGCCAGCAATTGGGACGAGGGCTACACCTTC.

The CDR3 protein is CASTRPDTQYF. In nucleotides, the CDR3 is TGTGCCAGCACCCGCCCGGATACGCAGTATTTT. The rearrangement links TRBV6-1 to TRBJ2-3; no definite D call. Trimming cost V 7 bases and J 6 bases, with 8 bases left between them. The CDR3 runs 11 residues. In germline, CDR1 is MNHNS, CDR2 SASEGT.

The chain couples TRBV28 to TRBJ2-2; D is perhaps TRBD2 (6 bases). The germline V gene encodes CDR1 MDHEN and CDR2 SYDVKM. This CDR3 comprises 13 residues. With 6 bases removed from V and 6 bases from J, the gap between germline ends came to 11 bases. The CDR3 region has the DNA TGTGCCAGCAGGCGGGGTTCAGCCGGGGAGCTGTTTTTT. It specifies CASRRGSAGELFF.